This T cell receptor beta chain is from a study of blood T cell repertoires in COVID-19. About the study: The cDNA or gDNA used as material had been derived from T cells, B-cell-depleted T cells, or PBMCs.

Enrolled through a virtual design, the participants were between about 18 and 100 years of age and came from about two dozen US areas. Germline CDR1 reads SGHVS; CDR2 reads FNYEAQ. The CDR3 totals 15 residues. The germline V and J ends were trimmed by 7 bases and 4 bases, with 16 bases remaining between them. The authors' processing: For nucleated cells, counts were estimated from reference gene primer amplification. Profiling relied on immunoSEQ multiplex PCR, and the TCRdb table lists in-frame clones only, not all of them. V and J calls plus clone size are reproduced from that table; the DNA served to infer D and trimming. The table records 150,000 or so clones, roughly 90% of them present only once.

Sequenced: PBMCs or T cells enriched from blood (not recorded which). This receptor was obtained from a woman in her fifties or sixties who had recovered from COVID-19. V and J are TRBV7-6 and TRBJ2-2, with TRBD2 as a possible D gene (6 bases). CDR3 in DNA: TGTGCCAGCACACGCGGCGGGGTGGGCACCGGGGAGCTGTTTTTT. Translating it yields CASTRGGVGTGELFF.